This TCR beta chain is drawn from a study of molecular identifiers for immune sequencing clone quantification. Study-level points and caveats: Over 97% of CMV-specific effector molecules, but under 1% of naive ones, were in clones above 20 copies. Jurkat TCR RNA spiked in from one cell could reportedly be detected among 900,000 or so naive cells.

CDR3 length equals 18 residues. Germline CDR1 LNHDA, CDR2 SQIVND (reference sequence). V dropped 4 bases and J dropped 3 bases, with 22 bases sitting between them. On this clonotype: Antigen specificity is unknown.

Previously reported methods and listed TCR primers produced the bulk TCR libraries. TCRdb re-derived calls from the PCR reads in MiXCR, one entry per CDR3 protein. In the table there are about 630,000 distinct CDR3 sequences, 25% of which are singletons. The sequenced sample consisted of naive CD8+ T cells from blood, with Jurkat cell RNA spiked in. Described subset: FACS-sorted CD8+CD4-CCR7+CD45RA+ naive T cells. The J gene is TRBJ1-5, the V gene TRBV19; weak D call: TRBD1 (6 bases). The TCR originated in a human donor in good health. Some libraries in this study had Jurkat cell RNA spiked in. For the CDR3, the DNA is TGTGCCAGTAGTACCTACAGGGAAATTAGCACTGTCAATCAGCCCCAGCATTTT. Amino acids: CASSTYREISTVNQPQHF.